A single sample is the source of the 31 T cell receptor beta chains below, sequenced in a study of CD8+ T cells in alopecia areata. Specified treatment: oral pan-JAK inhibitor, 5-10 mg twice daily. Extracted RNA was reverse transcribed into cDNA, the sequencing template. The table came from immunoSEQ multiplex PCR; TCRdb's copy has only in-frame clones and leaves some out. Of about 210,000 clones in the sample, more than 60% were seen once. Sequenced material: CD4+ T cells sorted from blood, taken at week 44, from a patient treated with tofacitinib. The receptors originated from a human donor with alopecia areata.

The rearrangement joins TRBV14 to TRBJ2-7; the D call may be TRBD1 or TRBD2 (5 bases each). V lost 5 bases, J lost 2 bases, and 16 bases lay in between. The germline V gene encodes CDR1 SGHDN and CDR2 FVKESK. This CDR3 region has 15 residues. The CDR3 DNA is TGTGCCAGCAGCGACACGGGGACGGAACCCTACGAGCAGTACTTC. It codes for CASSDTGTEPYEQYF.

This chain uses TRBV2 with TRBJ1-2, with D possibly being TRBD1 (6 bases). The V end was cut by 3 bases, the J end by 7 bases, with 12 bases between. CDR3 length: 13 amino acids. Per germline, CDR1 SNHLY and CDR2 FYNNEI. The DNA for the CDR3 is TGTGCCAGCAGTGACAACAGGGACGGTGGCTACACCTTC. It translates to CASSDNRDGGYTF.

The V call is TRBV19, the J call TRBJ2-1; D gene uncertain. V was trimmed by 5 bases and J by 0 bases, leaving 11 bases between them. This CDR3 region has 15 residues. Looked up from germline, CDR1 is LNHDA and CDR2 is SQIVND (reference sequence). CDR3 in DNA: TGTGCCAGTAGTCCCGACCGGAGCTCCTACAATGAGCAGTTCTTC. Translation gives CASSPDRSSYNEQFF.

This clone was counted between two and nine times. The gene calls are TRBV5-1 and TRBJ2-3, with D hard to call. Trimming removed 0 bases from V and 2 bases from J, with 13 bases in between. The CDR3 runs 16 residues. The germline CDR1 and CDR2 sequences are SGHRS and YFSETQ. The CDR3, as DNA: TGCGCCAGCAGCTTGGGCCATCAAAGATCCACAGATACGCAGTATTTT. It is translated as CASSLGHQRSTDTQYF.

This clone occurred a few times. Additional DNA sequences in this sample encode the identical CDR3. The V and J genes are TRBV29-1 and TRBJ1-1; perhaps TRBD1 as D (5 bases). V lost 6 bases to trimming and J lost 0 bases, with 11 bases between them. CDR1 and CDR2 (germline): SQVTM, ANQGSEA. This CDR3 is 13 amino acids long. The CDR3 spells CSVGPGMNTEAFF. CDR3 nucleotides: TGCAGCGTGGGGCCAGGCATGAACACTGAAGCTTTCTTT.

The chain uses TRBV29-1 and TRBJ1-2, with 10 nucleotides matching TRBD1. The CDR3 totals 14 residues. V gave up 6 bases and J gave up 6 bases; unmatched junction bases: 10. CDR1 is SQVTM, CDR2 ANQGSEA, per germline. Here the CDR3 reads CSVPIPGTGDGYTF. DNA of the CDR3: TGCAGCGTCCCTATCCCCGGGACAGGGGATGGCTACACCTTC.

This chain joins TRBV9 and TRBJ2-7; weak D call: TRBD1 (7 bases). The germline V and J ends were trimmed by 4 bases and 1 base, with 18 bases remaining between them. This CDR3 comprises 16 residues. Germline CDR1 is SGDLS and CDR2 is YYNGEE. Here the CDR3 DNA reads TGTGCCAGCAGCCCTACCCCAGGGGGGCGTTCCTACGAGCAGTACTTC. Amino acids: CASSPTPGGRSYEQYF.

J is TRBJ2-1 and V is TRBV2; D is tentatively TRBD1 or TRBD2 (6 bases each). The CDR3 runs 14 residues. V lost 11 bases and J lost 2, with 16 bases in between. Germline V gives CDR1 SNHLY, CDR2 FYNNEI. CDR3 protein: CARSVGGTYNEQFF. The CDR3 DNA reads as TGTGCCCGCTCGGTGGGGGGCACCTACAATGAGCAGTTCTTC.

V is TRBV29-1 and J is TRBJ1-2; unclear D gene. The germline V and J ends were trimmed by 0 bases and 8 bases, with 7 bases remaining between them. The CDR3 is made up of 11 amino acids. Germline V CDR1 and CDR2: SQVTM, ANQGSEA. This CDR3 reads CSVEEARGYTF. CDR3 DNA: TGCAGCGTTGAAGAGGCTAGGGGCTACACCTTC.

In nucleotides, the CDR3 is TGTGCCAGCTCACTCAGTAAACAGGGGACGGAGACCCAGTACTTC. This codes for CASSLSKQGTETQYF. The chain uses TRBV18 and TRBJ2-5; TRBD1 matches at 7 bases. The V gene end was trimmed by 4 bases and the J gene end by 5 bases; junction bases not matched to a gene: 10. The length of the CDR3 is 15 residues. The germline V gene has CDR1 KGHSH and CDR2 LQKENI.

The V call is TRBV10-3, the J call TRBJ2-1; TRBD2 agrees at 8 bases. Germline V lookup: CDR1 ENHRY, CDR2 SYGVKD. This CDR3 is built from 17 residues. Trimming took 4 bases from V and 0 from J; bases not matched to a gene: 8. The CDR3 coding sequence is TGTGCCATCAGTGGGACTAGCCGATCGAGCTCCTACAATGAGCAGTTCTTC. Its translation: CAISGTSRSSSYNEQFF.

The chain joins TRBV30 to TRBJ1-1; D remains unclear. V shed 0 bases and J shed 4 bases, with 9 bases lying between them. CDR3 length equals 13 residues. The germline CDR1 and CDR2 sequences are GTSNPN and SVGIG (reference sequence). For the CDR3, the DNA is TGTGCCTGGAGTGTAAGGATTGGCACTGAAGCTTTCTTT. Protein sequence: CAWSVRIGTEAFF.

CDR3 coding DNA: TGCGCCAGCAGCTCGGGGGGTCAAGCTAACTATGGCTACACCTTC. Protein: CASSSGGQANYGYTF. This sequence joins TRBV5-1 and TRBJ1-2, with D perhaps matching TRBD1 (5 bases). Between the trimmed V and J ends, which lost 3 bases and 0 bases, there was a span of 12 bases. Germline V gives CDR1 SGHRS, CDR2 YFSETQ. The CDR3 sequence is 15 residues long.

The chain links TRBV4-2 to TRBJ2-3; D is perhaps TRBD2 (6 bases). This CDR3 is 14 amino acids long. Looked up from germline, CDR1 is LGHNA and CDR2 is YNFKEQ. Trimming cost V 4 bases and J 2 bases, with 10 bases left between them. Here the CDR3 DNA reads TGTGCCAGCAGCCCGGGGGATAACACAGATACGCAGTATTTT. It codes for CASSPGDNTDTQYF.

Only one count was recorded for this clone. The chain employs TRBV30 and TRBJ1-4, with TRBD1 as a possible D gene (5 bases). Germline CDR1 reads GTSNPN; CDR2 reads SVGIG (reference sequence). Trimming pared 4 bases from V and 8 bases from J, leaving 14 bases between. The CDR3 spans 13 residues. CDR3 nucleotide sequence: TGTGCCTGGAATCCAGGACAACTCGAAAAACTGTTTTTT. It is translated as CAWNPGQLEKLFF. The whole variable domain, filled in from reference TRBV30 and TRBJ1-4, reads SQTIHQWPATLVQPVGSPLSLECTVEGTSNPNLYWYRQAAGRGLQLLFYSVGIGQISSEVPQNLSASRPQDRQFILSSKKLLLSDSGFYLCAWNPGQLEKLFFGSGTQLSVL.

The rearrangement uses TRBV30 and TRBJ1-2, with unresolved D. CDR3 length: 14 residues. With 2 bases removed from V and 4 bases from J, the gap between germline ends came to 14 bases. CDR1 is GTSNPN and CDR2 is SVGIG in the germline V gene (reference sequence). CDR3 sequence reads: CAWSLNTGGYGYTF. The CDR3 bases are TGTGCCTGGAGTTTGAATACGGGAGGCTATGGCTACACCTTC.

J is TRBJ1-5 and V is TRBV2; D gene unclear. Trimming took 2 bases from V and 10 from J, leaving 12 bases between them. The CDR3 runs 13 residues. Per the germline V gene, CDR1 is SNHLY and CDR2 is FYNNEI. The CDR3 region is CASSESNAKPQHF. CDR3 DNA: TGTGCCAGCAGTGAAAGCAACGCCAAACCCCAGCATTTT.

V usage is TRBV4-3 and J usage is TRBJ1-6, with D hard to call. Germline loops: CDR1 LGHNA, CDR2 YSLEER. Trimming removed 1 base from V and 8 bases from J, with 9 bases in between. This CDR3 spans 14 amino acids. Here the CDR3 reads CASSQVNGDSPLHF. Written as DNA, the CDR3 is TGCGCCAGCAGCCAAGTGAACGGGGATTCACCCCTCCACTTT.

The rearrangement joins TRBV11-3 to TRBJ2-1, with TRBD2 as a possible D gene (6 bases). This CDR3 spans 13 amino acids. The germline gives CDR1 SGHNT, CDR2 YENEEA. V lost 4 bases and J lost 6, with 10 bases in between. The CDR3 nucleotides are TGTGCCAGCAGCTCCCTGGGAGGCAATGAGCAGTTCTTC. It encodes CASSSLGGNEQFF.

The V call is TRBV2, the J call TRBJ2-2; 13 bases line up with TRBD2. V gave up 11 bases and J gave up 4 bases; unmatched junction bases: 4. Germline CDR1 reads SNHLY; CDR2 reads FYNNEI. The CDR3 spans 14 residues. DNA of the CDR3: TGTGCCGGCCGGACTAGCGGGGGCACCGGGGAGCTGTTTTTT. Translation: CAGRTSGGTGELFF.

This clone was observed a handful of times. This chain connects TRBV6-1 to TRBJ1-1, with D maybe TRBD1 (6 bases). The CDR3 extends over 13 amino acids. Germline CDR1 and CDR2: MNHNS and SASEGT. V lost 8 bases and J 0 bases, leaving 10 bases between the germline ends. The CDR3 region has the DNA TGTGCCAGCTCTGGGACACTGAACACTGAAGCTTTCTTT. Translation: CASSGTLNTEAFF.

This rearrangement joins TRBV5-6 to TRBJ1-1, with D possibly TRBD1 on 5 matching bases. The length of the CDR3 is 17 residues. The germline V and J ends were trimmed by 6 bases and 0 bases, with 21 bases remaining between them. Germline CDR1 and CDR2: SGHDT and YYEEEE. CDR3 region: CASTLGGGLRMNTEAFF. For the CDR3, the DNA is TGTGCCAGCACCCTTGGGGGTGGACTGAGAATGAACACTGAAGCTTTCTTT.

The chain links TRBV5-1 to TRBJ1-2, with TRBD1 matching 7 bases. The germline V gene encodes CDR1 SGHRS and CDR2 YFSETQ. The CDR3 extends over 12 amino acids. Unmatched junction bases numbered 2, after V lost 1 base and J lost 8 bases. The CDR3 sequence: CASSLQGEGYTF. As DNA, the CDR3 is TGCGCCAGCAGCTTGCAGGGGGAAGGCTACACCTTC.

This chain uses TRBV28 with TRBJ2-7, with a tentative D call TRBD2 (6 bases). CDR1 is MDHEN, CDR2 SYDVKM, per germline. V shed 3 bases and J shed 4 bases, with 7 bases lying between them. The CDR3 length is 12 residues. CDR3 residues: CASSLEGYEQYF. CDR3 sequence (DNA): TGTGCCAGCAGTTTGGAGGGGTACGAGCAGTACTTC.

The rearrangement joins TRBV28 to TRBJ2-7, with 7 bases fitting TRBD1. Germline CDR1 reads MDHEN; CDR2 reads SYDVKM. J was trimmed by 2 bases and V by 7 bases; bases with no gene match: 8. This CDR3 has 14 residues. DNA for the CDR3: TGTGCCAGCATTCCCGACAGGGCACCCTACGAGCAGTACTTC. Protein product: CASIPDRAPYEQYF.

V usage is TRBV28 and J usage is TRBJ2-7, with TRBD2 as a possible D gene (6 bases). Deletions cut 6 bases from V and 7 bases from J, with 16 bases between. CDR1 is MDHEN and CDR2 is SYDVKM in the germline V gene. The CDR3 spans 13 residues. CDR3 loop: CASSREAGREQYF. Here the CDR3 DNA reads TGTGCCAGCAGCCGCGAGGCTGGGAGGGAGCAGTACTTC.

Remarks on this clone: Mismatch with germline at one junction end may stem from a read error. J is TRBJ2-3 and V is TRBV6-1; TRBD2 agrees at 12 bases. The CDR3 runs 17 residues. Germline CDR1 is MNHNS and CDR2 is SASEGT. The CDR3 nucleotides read TGTGCCATCAGTGACCGACTAGCGGGGGAAAACACAGATACGCAGTATTTT. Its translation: CAISDRLAGENTDTQYF.

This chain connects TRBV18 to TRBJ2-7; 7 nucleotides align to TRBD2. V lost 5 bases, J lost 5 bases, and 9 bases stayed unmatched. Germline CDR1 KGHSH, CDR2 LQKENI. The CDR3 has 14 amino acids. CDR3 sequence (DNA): TGTGCCAGCTCATCACTAGCGTTCGAGAACGAGCAGTACTTC. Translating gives CASSSLAFENEQYF.

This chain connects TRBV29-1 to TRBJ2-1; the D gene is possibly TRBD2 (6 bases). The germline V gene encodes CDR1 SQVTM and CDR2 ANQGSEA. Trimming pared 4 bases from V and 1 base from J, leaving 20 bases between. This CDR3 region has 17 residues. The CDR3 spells CSVVPSLRGTSYNEQFF. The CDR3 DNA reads TGCAGCGTTGTTCCTAGTCTCCGGGGGACTTCCTACAATGAGCAGTTCTTC.

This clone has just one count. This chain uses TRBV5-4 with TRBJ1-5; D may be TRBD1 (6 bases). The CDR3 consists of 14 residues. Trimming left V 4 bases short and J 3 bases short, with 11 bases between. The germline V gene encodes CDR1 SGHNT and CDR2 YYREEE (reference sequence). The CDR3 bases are TGTGCCAGCAGCATACAGGGAAACAATCAGCCCCAGCATTTT. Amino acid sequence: CASSIQGNNQPQHF.

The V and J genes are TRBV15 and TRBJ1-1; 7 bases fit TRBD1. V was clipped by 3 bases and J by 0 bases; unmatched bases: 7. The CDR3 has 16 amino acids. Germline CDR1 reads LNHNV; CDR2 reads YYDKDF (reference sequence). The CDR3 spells CATSRSSGTVNTEAFF. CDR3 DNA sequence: TGTGCCACCAGCAGGTCCTCCGGGACAGTGAACACTGAAGCTTTCTTT.